These 31 T cell receptor beta chains were all obtained from the same sample, sequenced in a study of cytomegalovirus exposure and HLA in healthy donors. PCR was performed using 60 Vbeta and 13 Jbeta primers. Generated by immunoSEQ multiplex PCR, the TCRdb table keeps only in-frame clones and is missing some. The sample has approximately 110,000 clones; more than 65% are singletons. Material for sequencing was PBMCs. These TCRs come from a man aged 35-49 years in good health and CMV-seropositive.

The V gene is TRBV2, the J gene TRBJ2-6; 10 nucleotides agree with TRBD1. The germline V gene has CDR1 SNHLY and CDR2 FYNNEI. The CDR3 runs to 18 residues. J was trimmed by 4 bases and V by 5 bases; bases with no gene match: 11. CDR3 nucleotide sequence: TGTGCCAGCAGTAAATTCCCGGGACAGGGGTCCGGGGCCAACGTCCTGACTTTC. This sequence encodes CASSKFPGQGSGANVLTF.

This clone came up once. The rearrangement links TRBV7-2 to TRBJ2-5; D is possibly TRBD2 (5 bases). Trimming pared 5 bases from V and 4 bases from J, leaving 14 bases between. This CDR3 contains 14 residues. CDR1 and CDR2 (germline): SGHTA, FQGNSA. CDR3 DNA: TGTGCCAGCAGCCCCGGGCGGGCGGGAGAGACCCAGTACTTC. Its protein product is CASSPGRAGETQYF.

CDR3 DNA sequence: TGCAGCGCAAAAAGCGGCACCACAGATACGCAGTATTTT. Amino acid sequence: CSAKSGTTDTQYF. The rearrangement uses TRBV29-1 and TRBJ2-3, with D possibly TRBD2 on 5 matching bases. V lost 7 bases and J 2 bases, leaving 13 bases between the germline ends. Germline V lookup: CDR1 SQVTM, CDR2 ANQGSEA. The CDR3 contains 13 residues.

In its sample, this clone was seen once. V gene TRBV7-2 combines with J gene TRBJ1-2; D unclear. The CDR3 runs to 13 residues. V dropped 1 base and J dropped 8 bases, with 11 bases sitting between them. The V gene's germline CDR1 is SGHTA and CDR2 FQGNSA. In nucleotides, the CDR3 is TGTGCCAGCAGCTTAGGTGTCACGAGGGGCTACACCTTC. This sequence encodes CASSLGVTRGYTF.

This clone was observed a few times. The chain combines TRBV7-9 with TRBJ2-2; D remains ambiguous. The germline CDR1 and CDR2 sequences are SEHNR and FQNEAQ (reference sequence). V gave up 4 bases and J gave up 0 bases, with 9 bases separating them. This CDR3 comprises 15 residues. This CDR3 is CASSYVLPNTGELFF. The CDR3 nucleotides read TGTGCCAGCAGCTATGTACTACCGAACACCGGGGAGCTGTTTTTT.

The chain uses TRBV6-4 and TRBJ2-2; weak D call: TRBD1 (6 bases). Germline CDR1 MRHNA, CDR2 SNTAGT. The CDR3 sequence is 13 residues long. V was cut by 7 bases and J by 5 bases, with 11 bases left in between. CDR3 region: CASKNRDTGELFF. The CDR3 DNA reads TGTGCCAGCAAGAACAGGGATACCGGGGAGCTGTTTTTT.

This clone was detected once. J is TRBJ1-4 and V is TRBV30, with D possibly TRBD1 on 6 matching bases. There are 14 residues in the CDR3. V lost 2 bases and J lost 5, with 12 bases in between. Germline-derived CDR1 and CDR2 are GTSNPN and SVGIG (reference sequence). The CDR3 DNA reads as TGTGCCTGGAGTCCAGGGGAGCCGAATGAAAAACTGTTTTTT. Its translation: CAWSPGEPNEKLFF.

The rearrangement joins TRBV6-1 to TRBJ1-2; D is perhaps TRBD1 (6 bases). The V gene lost 3 bases and the J gene lost 7 bases, with 15 bases spanning the gap. The germline V gene has CDR1 MNHNS and CDR2 SASEGT. This CDR3 has 14 residues. CDR3 bases: TGTGCCAGCAGTGAGTTCTCAGGGGCGAGTGGCTACACCTTC. Translated, it gives CASSEFSGASGYTF.

The rearrangement joins TRBV6-1 to TRBJ2-2, with D unclear. Germline V gene data show CDR1 as MNHNS and CDR2 as SASEGT. Trimming removed 5 bases at V and 6 bases at J, with 10 bases between. The CDR3 loop spans 13 amino acids. CDR3 in amino acids: CASSYEPAGELFF. The DNA for the CDR3 is TGTGCCAGCAGTTATGAACCGGCCGGGGAGCTGTTTTTT.

The chain employs TRBV5-4 and TRBJ1-2, with D tentatively TRBD1 (6 bases). Germline V gives CDR1 SGHNT, CDR2 YYREEE (reference sequence). There are 17 residues in the CDR3. With 4 bases removed from V and 8 bases from J, the gap between germline ends came to 27 bases. The CDR3 DNA sequence: TGTGCCAGCAGCCAGGGGACATCGGGATCCCTCAAAGGGGGCTACACCTTC. Its translation: CASSQGTSGSLKGGYTF.

V and J are TRBV7-3 and TRBJ2-1; D might be TRBD2 (5 bases). In germline, CDR1 is SGHTA, CDR2 FQGTGA. This CDR3 is built from 12 residues. Between the trimmed V and J ends, which lost 6 bases and 3 bases, there was a span of 6 bases. CDR3 sequence reads: CASSRDYNEQFF. CDR3 DNA sequence: TGTGCCAGCAGTCGGGACTACAATGAGCAGTTCTTC.

This clone occurred once. The chain couples TRBV7-2 to TRBJ1-6; the match to TRBD1 covers 7 bases. With 3 bases clipped from V and 5 bases from J, the junction kept 13 bases outside the gene matches. Germline assignment: CDR1 SGHTA and CDR2 FQGNSA. There are 18 residues in the CDR3. The CDR3 region has the DNA TGTGCCAGCAGCTTGTCACATCAGGGGGTCCGGAATAATTCACCCCTCCACTTT. Translated: CASSLSHQGVRNNSPLHF.

This clone was picked up a small number of times. This sequence joins TRBV19 and TRBJ1-5; D possibly corresponds to TRBD1 (6 bases). The germline V and J ends were trimmed by 5 bases and 7 bases, with 21 bases remaining between them. There are 16 residues in the CDR3. The V gene's germline CDR1 is LNHDA and CDR2 SQIVND (reference sequence). As DNA, the CDR3 is TGTGCCAGTAGTCGAAGTGCCAGGGGTAGTAACCAGCCCCAGCATTTT. This sequence encodes CASSRSARGSNQPQHF.

This rearrangement joins TRBV7-8 to TRBJ2-1; 7 positions match TRBD2. V shed 1 base, J shed 4 bases, and the junction held 4 bases outside the gene matches. This CDR3 comprises 15 residues. Looked up from germline, CDR1 is SGHVS and CDR2 is FQNEAQ. As DNA, the CDR3 is TGTGCCAGCAGCTTAGATCTAGCGGAGTACAATGAGCAGTTCTTC. It yields the protein CASSLDLAEYNEQFF.

The chain employs TRBV7-2 and TRBJ2-7, with 8 nucleotides matching TRBD2. The CDR3 spans 14 residues. J lost 2 bases, V lost 4 bases, and 4 bases had no gene match. Per the germline V gene, CDR1 is SGHTA and CDR2 is FQGNSA. CDR3 DNA sequence: TGTGCCAGCAGCTACACTAGCGGTACCTACGAGCAGTACTTC. This sequence encodes CASSYTSGTYEQYF.

In DNA form, the CDR3 reads TGTGCCAGCAGCCTCACGACTAGCTCGTCGACAGATACGCAGTATTTT. Its protein product is CASSLTTSSSTDTQYF. This sequence joins TRBV7-3 and TRBJ2-3, with TRBD2 identical over 7 bases. Trimming removed 5 bases from V and 3 bases from J; junction bases left unmatched: 11. Germline CDR1 SGHTA, CDR2 FQGTGA. CDR3 length: 16 amino acids.

CDR3 sequence reads: CASRVQGRIDTQYF. CDR3 in DNA: TGTGCCAGCAGGGTACAGGGGCGCATAGATACGCAGTATTTT. V usage is TRBV11-2 and J usage is TRBJ2-3; the match to TRBD1 covers 7 bases. The CDR3 spans 14 residues. V dropped 6 bases and J dropped 5; count of bases not matched to a gene: 8. In germline, CDR1 is SGHAT, CDR2 FQNNGV.

The V gene is TRBV5-4, the J gene TRBJ2-1, with 7 bases identical to TRBD1. The trim removed 4 bases at V and 8 bases at J, leaving 15 bases unmatched. CDR1 is SGHNT, CDR2 YYREEE, per germline (reference sequence). CDR3 length: 16 amino acids. CDR3 loop: CASSGARDRGAYEQFF. The CDR3 region has the DNA TGTGCCAGCAGCGGTGCCCGGGACAGAGGGGCCTATGAGCAGTTCTTC.

The chain joins TRBV27 to TRBJ1-5; D ambiguous. The germline gives CDR1 MNHEY, CDR2 SMNVEV (reference sequence). The CDR3 is made up of 13 amino acids. The V gene lost 6 bases and the J gene lost 9 bases, with 15 bases spanning the gap. This chain's CDR3 is CASSPRRTTPQHF. The CDR3 nucleotides are TGTGCCAGCAGCCCTAGGAGAACAACGCCCCAGCATTTT.

The genes are TRBV28 and TRBJ2-5, with 9 bases fitting TRBD1. V trimming: 6 bases; J trimming: 5 bases; junction bases outside the gene matches: 13. Germline CDR1 and CDR2: MDHEN and SYDVKM. CDR3 size: 16 residues. In DNA, the CDR3 is TGTGCCAGCAGCCAGACCGGGACAGGGAATGTGGAGACCCAGTACTTC. Its protein product is CASSQTGTGNVETQYF.

This clone has more than one count but fewer than ten. The J gene is TRBJ2-7, the V gene TRBV28; D is perhaps TRBD2 (5 bases). Trimming stripped 6 bases from V and 8 bases from J, with 17 bases between. Germline V gene sequence: CDR1 MDHEN, CDR2 SYDVKM. CDR3 length: 13 residues. The CDR3 DNA sequence: TGTGCCAGCAGCTTCATCACCGGGGTCCAGCAGTACTTC. Amino acid sequence: CASSFITGVQQYF.

This chain joins TRBV19 and TRBJ2-5, with 7 nucleotides matching TRBD2. The CDR3 totals 14 residues. CDR1 LNHDA and CDR2 SQIVND come from the germline V gene (reference sequence). With 10 bases clipped from V and 5 bases from J, the junction kept 13 bases outside the gene matches. The CDR3 DNA reads TGTGCCACCGAGGGAGGCGGGAGCGGGGAGACCCAGTACTTC. This translates into CATEGGGSGETQYF. Full variable domain (remainder filled in from reference TRBV19 and TRBJ2-5): DGGITQSPKYLFRKEGQNVTLSCEQNLNHDAMYWYRQDPGQGLRLIYYSQIVNDFQKGDIAEGYSVSREKKESFPLTVTSAQKNPTAFYLCATEGGGSGETQYFGPGTRLLVL.

The chain joins TRBV10-3 to TRBJ1-1; D might be TRBD1 (5 bases). V was pared by 5 bases and J by 3 bases, with 13 bases between. CDR3 length: 14 residues. CDR1 is ENHRY, CDR2 SYGVKD, per germline. The CDR3 is CAISLRDSDTEAFF. The CDR3 nucleotides read TGTGCCATCAGTCTCAGGGATTCGGACACTGAAGCTTTCTTT.

The J gene is TRBJ1-4, the V gene TRBV10-1; D perhaps matches TRBD1 (6 bases). The V gene lost 9 bases and the J gene lost 5 bases, with 10 bases spanning the gap. The germline CDR1 and CDR2 sequences are WNHNN and SYGVQD (reference sequence). This CDR3 comprises 12 residues. In nucleotides, the CDR3 is TGCGCCAGGCCCAGGGGAAATGAAAAACTGTTTTTT. Translating gives CARPRGNEKLFF.

The chain has TRBV10-1 and TRBJ2-3; no clear D gene. The CDR3 length is 13 residues. From germline, CDR1 is WNHNN and CDR2 SYGVQD (reference sequence). Trimming pared 2 bases from V and 6 bases from J, leaving 9 bases between. CDR3: CASSEDRRDTQYF. The CDR3 DNA sequence: TGCGCCAGCAGTGAGGACCGGCGGGATACGCAGTATTTT.

This chain links TRBV6-6 with TRBJ2-7; 7 nucleotides align to TRBD2. The CDR3 is 14 amino acids. Germline CDR1 is MNHNY and CDR2 is SVGAGI (reference sequence). Trimming removed 2 bases from V and 2 bases from J; junction bases left unmatched: 3. CDR3 in amino acids: CASSYGTIPYEQYF. As DNA, the CDR3 is TGTGCCAGCAGTTACGGGACTATACCCTACGAGCAGTACTTC.

There are a few counts of this clone. CDR3: CASSPTGGGYTF. DNA of the CDR3: TGTGCCAGCAGCCCGACAGGGGGCGGCTACACCTTC. J is TRBJ1-2 and V is TRBV7-9, with 10 bases aligning to TRBD1. CDR1 and CDR2 (germline): SEHNR, FQNEAQ (reference sequence). The junction had 2 bases not matched to a gene; V was cut back by 5 bases and J by 8 bases. CDR3 length: 12 residues.

The chain combines TRBV7-2 with TRBJ2-1; the match to TRBD2 covers 8 bases. The CDR3 is 16 amino acids. CDR1 and CDR2 (germline): SGHTA, FQGNSA. V gave up 0 bases and J gave up 8 bases; unmatched junction bases: 9. The CDR3 sequence: CASSLAIAGPQHEQFF. The CDR3 nucleotides are TGTGCCAGCAGCTTAGCGATAGCGGGGCCCCAACATGAGCAGTTCTTC.

As for this clone: One end of the junction does not line up with germline, which may come from a read error. The V and J genes are TRBV30 and TRBJ2-6; the D gene is possibly TRBD1 (6 bases). The CDR3 is 12 residues long. Germline CDR1 reads GTSNPN; CDR2 reads SVGIG (reference sequence). Here the CDR3 DNA reads TGTGCCTGGAATTCAGGGGCCAACGGCCTGACTTTC. It encodes CAWNSGANGLTF.

The gene calls are TRBV6-1 and TRBJ2-3; the match to TRBD2 covers 8 bases. CDR3 size: 15 residues. Per germline, CDR1 MNHNS and CDR2 SASEGT. Losses at the gene ends were 5 bases for V and 4 bases for J; bases not matched to a gene: 8. In nucleotides, the CDR3 is TGTGCCAGCAGTCCCGGGACGGGAGGGTCAGATACGCAGTATTTT. Encoded protein: CASSPGTGGSDTQYF.

This chain uses TRBV28 with TRBJ1-4, with D maybe TRBD1 (5 bases). Per germline, CDR1 MDHEN and CDR2 SYDVKM. V lost 3 bases, J lost 8 bases, and 13 bases lay in between. The CDR3 sequence is 14 residues long. Here the CDR3 DNA reads TGTGCCAGCAGTTTGGGAGGGGTTTGGGAAAAACTGTTTTTT. The encoded protein is CASSLGGVWEKLFF.